This T cell receptor (beta chain) comes out of a study of T cells in localized non-small cell lung cancer. Overall study findings and caveats: Owing to sequencing of a solitary tumor region, heterogeneity cannot be discounted. Uninvolved adjacent lung showed higher T cell clonality than tumor.

On this clone itself: What it recognizes is unknown.

Here immunoSEQ multiplex PCR was the method, and the copy in TCRdb shows in-frame clones only, minus some. The sample records 50,000 to 70,000 clones, approximately 80% being singletons. V shed 2 bases, J shed 1 base, and the junction held 1 base outside the gene matches. This CDR3 has 14 amino acids. From germline, CDR1 is SGHRS and CDR2 YFSETQ. This specimen consisted of PBMCs, obtained before any cancer treatment. V gene TRBV5-1 combines with J gene TRBJ2-5, with 8 bases identical to TRBD1. The receptor was derived from a man between 40 and 75 years old with stage II lung adenocarcinoma. The CDR3 DNA is TGCGCCAGCAGCTTTGACAGGGGCCAAGAGACCCAGTACTTC. The encoded protein is CASSFDRGQETQYF.